This note documents a single T cell receptor (beta chain) sequence. What it binds is not known. The source of the sample is a study of cytotoxic CD8 clonotypes in ibrutinib-treated CLL. Across the whole study: Mean yields were about 260,000 productive templates and some 90,000 productive rearrangements per sample. Findings and caveats of the study: Clonality showed a rise at ibrutinib response that reversed toward baseline at progression. Contraction or stability on treatment was seen for public clonotypes, which were uncommon.

Clones were sequenced by immunoSEQ multiplex PCR, and TCRdb holds only the in-frame ones, with some missing. This table has some 200,000 clones, 79% appearing once. The CDR3 extends over 16 amino acids. Germline V gives CDR1 SQVTM, CDR2 ANQGSEA. The V gene end was trimmed by 4 bases and the J gene end by 5 bases; junction bases not matched to a gene: 12. The starting material was PBMCs, obtained after 12 months of ibrutinib treatment. This TCR came from a human donor with chronic lymphocytic leukemia. This chain joins TRBV29-1 and TRBJ2-3, with 10 bases lining up with TRBD2. The CDR3 nucleotides read TGCAGCGTTGGTTCGTACAGCGGGAGGGCCGGAGATACGCAGTATTTT. This translates into CSVGSYSGRAGDTQYF.